A selection of T cell receptor beta chains follows, all from one sample in a study of cytomegalovirus exposure and HLA in healthy donors. Some clones are missing from TCRdb's copy, which holds only in-frame ones; the method was immunoSEQ multiplex PCR. The sample table sets out 150,000 to 200,000 clones. Sequences were obtained from PBMCs. All receptors come from a woman aged 60-75 years in good health and CMV-seronegative. Both conserved end residues are part of each CDR3. Each record gives: V gene, J gene, D gene, CDR3 DNA, CDR3 protein. The D gene is left open where the match is weak.

TRBV5-4	TRBJ1-2	TRBD1	TGTGCCAGCAGCTTAATGGCAGGGGGCACTAACTATGGCTACACCTTC	CASSLMAGGTNYGYTF
TRBV7-2	TRBJ1-4	NA	TGTGCCAGCAGCCAGAGGAGAGGCGAAAAACTGTTTTTT	CASSQRRGEKLFF
TRBV7-9	TRBJ1-5	TRBD1	TGTGCCAGCAGCCACGGGACAGGGAATCAGCCCCAGCATTTT	CASSHGTGNQPQHF
TRBV28	TRBJ1-5	NA	TGTGCCAGCAGCCCTTATAATCAGCCCCAGCATTTT	CASSPYNQPQHF
TRBV6-4	TRBJ2-1	TRBD1	TGTGCCAGCAAACAGGGGGCAGGTTACAATGAGCAGTTCTTC	CASKQGAGYNEQFF
TRBV9	TRBJ1-3	NA	TGTGCCAGCAGCCCGGAGGGGTTCTCTGGAAACACCATATATTTT	CASSPEGFSGNTIYF
TRBV14	TRBJ1-1	NA	TGTGCCAGCAGCCTGACTGAGAACACTGAAGCTTTCTTT	CASSLTENTEAFF
TRBV6-5	TRBJ1-1	NA	TGTGCCAGCAGTTACGGCAGGGGCACTGAAGCTTTCTTT	CASSYGRGTEAFF
TRBV5-1	TRBJ2-4	NA	TGCGCCAGCAGCTTAGGGCGCGTTCAGGGATCAAACATTCAGTACTTC	CASSLGRVQGSNIQYF
TRBV5-4	TRBJ2-1	TRBD2	TGTGCCAGCTATACGGGGGGATACTACAATGAGCAGTTCTTC	CASYTGGYYNEQFF
TRBV7-2	TRBJ2-2	TRBD2	TGTGCCAGCAGCTTGACTAGCGGAGCGAACACCGGGGAGCTGTTTTTT	CASSLTSGANTGELFF
TRBV6-4	TRBJ2-1	TRBD2	TGTGCCAGCAGTGGGACTAGCGGGGGGTACAATGAGCAGTTCTTC	CASSGTSGGYNEQFF
TRBV15	TRBJ2-1	TRBD1	TGTGCCACCAGCAGAGCGGTTGTGGGACAGGGACGTACATGGGAGCAGTTCTTC	CATSRAVVGQGRTWEQFF
TRBV6-5	TRBJ2-3	TRBD2	TGTGCCAGCAGGACTAGCGGGTTGGGCACAGATACGCAGTATTTT	CASRTSGLGTDTQYF
TRBV7-6	TRBJ2-5	TRBD2	TGTGCCAGCAGCTACCCCGCGAGCGGGGAGTACCAAGAGACCCAGTACTTC	CASSYPASGEYQETQYF